Below are 10 T cell receptor beta chains sequenced from a single sample in a study of blood T cell repertoires in COVID-19. TCRdb's table, derived via immunoSEQ multiplex PCR, lists solely in-frame clones and lacks some. The sample includes 220,000 or so clones, about 80% of them seen just once. What was sequenced was peripheral blood. These receptors came from an elderly woman with acute or convalescent COVID-19.

This clone was counted between two and nine times. Additional DNA sequences in this sample encode the identical CDR3. The chain recombines TRBV7-2 with TRBJ1-5; 7 nucleotides match TRBD1. V was pared by 5 bases and J by 2 bases, with 3 bases of the junction left unmatched. This CDR3 is built from 14 residues. Germline CDR1 SGHTA, CDR2 FQGNSA. CDR3 sequence reads: CASSLDRGNQPQHF. The CDR3 nucleotides read TGTGCCAGCAGCCTCGACAGGGGCAATCAGCCCCAGCATTTT.

The chain is built from TRBV10-1 and TRBJ1-2; no reliable D call. CDR1 is WNHNN and CDR2 is SYGVQD in the germline V gene (reference sequence). This CDR3 spans 11 amino acids. The germline V and J ends were trimmed by 5 bases and 6 bases, with 7 bases remaining between them. CDR3 protein: CASSRPDGYTF. The CDR3, as DNA: TGCGCCAGCAGTCGCCCAGATGGCTACACCTTC.

This chain links TRBV29-1 with TRBJ2-1; tentatively, D is TRBD2 (6 bases). Trimming removed 3 bases at V and 3 bases at J, with 12 bases between. CDR1 is SQVTM, CDR2 ANQGSEA, per germline. The CDR3 sequence is 14 residues long. CDR3 in amino acids: CSVEYGLSYNEQFF. Here the CDR3 DNA reads TGCAGCGTTGAGTATGGACTAAGCTACAATGAGCAGTTCTTC.

The chain joins TRBV27 to TRBJ1-5; D not certain. V was trimmed by 10 bases and J by 4 bases, leaving 14 bases between them. The CDR3 length is 13 residues. The germline gives CDR1 MNHEY, CDR2 SMNVEV (reference sequence). CDR3 DNA sequence: TGTGCCACCGGGAAGTTTGGAAATCAGCCCCAGCATTTT. It specifies CATGKFGNQPQHF.

The CDR3 region is CASSRGAGGPKDTQYF. The CDR3 coding sequence is TGTGCCAGCAGCCGAGGAGCGGGAGGGCCTAAAGATACGCAGTATTTT. The chain carries TRBV3-1 (or the pseudogene TRBV3-2) and TRBJ2-3; 10 nucleotides agree with TRBD2. The CDR3 contains 16 residues. J gave up 5 bases and V 4 bases, and 9 bases lay outside the gene matches. From germline, CDR1 is LGHDT and CDR2 YNNKEL (reference sequence).

The rearrangement joins TRBV7-6 to TRBJ2-3, with 16 bases identical to TRBD2. CDR3 length equals 19 residues. Germline CDR1 is SGHVS and CDR2 is FNYEAQ. J was trimmed by 2 bases and V by 5 bases; bases with no gene match: 10. Here the CDR3 reads CASSPEKGLAGGVTDTQYF. The CDR3 DNA reads as TGTGCCAGCAGCCCAGAGAAGGGACTAGCGGGGGGGGTCACAGATACGCAGTATTTT.

The chain uses TRBV6-4 and TRBJ2-1; 8 bases agree with TRBD2. This CDR3 has 15 residues. From germline, CDR1 is MRHNA and CDR2 SNTAGT. V lost 2 bases to trimming and J lost 3 bases; unmatched junction nucleotides: 3. The CDR3 nucleotides read TGTGCCAGCAGTGACACTAGCGGTAACTACAATGAGCAGTTCTTC. It encodes CASSDTSGNYNEQFF.

This clone was found a few times. The chain couples TRBV18 to TRBJ1-1, with TRBD1 identical over 7 bases. V was pared by 4 bases and J by 0 bases, with 8 bases of the junction left unmatched. This CDR3 has 16 residues. The germline gives CDR1 KGHSH, CDR2 LQKENI. As DNA, the CDR3 is TGTGCCAGCTCACAAACCGGGACAGCCATGAACACTGAAGCTTTCTTT. Its translation: CASSQTGTAMNTEAFF.

The table lists this clone with a count of one. The chain uses TRBV5-1 and TRBJ2-3, with D possibly matching TRBD2 (6 bases). Germline V CDR1 and CDR2: SGHRS, YFSETQ. Trimming cost V 4 bases and J 9 bases, with 9 bases left between them. The CDR3 loop spans 11 amino acids. CDR3 residues: CASSKDYTQYF. The CDR3 region has the DNA TGCGCCAGCAGCAAGGACTACACGCAGTATTTT.

The CDR3 bases are TGTGCCAGCAGCAGAGCGGGAGGGCCAAAGGAGCAGTTCTTC. Translation gives CASSRAGGPKEQFF. V usage is TRBV21-1 and J usage is TRBJ2-1; the tabulated D call, TRBD2, remains unverified against the DNA. TRBV21-1 is flagged as a pseudogene. The CDR3 sequence is 14 residues long.